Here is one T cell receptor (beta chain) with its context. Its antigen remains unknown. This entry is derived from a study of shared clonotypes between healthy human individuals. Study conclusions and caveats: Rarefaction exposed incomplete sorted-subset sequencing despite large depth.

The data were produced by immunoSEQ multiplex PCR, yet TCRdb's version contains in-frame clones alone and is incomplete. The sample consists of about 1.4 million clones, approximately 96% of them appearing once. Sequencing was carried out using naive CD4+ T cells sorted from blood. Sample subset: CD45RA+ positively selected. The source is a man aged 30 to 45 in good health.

In DNA form, the CDR3 reads TGTGCCAGCAGCTTGGGGGGGCTCCGCGGTAATGAAAAACTGTTTTTT. Protein product: CASSLGGLRGNEKLFF. This chain uses TRBV13 with TRBJ1-4, with D possibly TRBD1 on 6 matching bases. V shed 3 bases and J shed 4 bases, with 15 bases lying between them. The CDR3 loop spans 16 amino acids. Germline V gene lookup returns CDR1 PRHDT and CDR2 FYEKMQ (reference sequence). The variable domain in full, completed from reference TRBV13 and TRBJ1-4, reads AAGVIQSPRHLIKEKRETATLKCYPIPRHDTVYWYQQGPGQDPQFLISFYEKMQSDKGSIPDRFSAQQFSDYHSELNMSSLELGDSALYFCASSLGGLRGNEKLFFGSGTQLSVL.